Below, one T cell receptor (beta chain) is given with its context. Its cognate antigen is unknown. The table came from immunoSEQ multiplex PCR; TCRdb's copy has only in-frame clones and leaves some out. The table lists approximately 2,200 clones, 60% to 80% of them singletons. This CDR3 has 15 residues. Trimming stripped 5 bases from V and 1 base from J, with 14 bases between. Per germline, CDR1 SGHVS and CDR2 FNYEAQ. The data originate from a study of somatic mutations in cytotoxic T cells in rheumatoid arthritis. Study as a whole: During immunosuppressive therapy such as methotrexate, hydroxychloroquine and sulfasalazine, follow-up samples were collected. General study points: A significant difference in CD8+ T-cell clonality was not found between rheumatoid arthritis patients and age-matched healthy controls. The study found CD8+ clonality increased with age in rheumatoid arthritis patients, not healthy controls.

The genes are TRBV7-6 and TRBJ2-5; no reliable D call. The input for sequencing was CD8+ T cells sorted from blood, taken at a follow-up visit. This clonotype originated in a man aged 70-80 years with rheumatoid arthritis. CDR3 sequence reads: CASSPEAAAQETQYF. In DNA form, the CDR3 reads TGTGCCAGCAGCCCCGAGGCGGCAGCCCAAGAGACCCAGTACTTC. Supplemented by reference TRBV7-6 and TRBJ2-5, the full variable domain reads GAGVSQSPRYKVTKRGQDVALRCDPISGHVSLYWYRQALGQGPEFLTYFNYEAQQDKSGLPNDRFSAERPEGSISTLTIQRTEQRDSAMYRCASSPEAAAQETQYFGPGTRLLVL.